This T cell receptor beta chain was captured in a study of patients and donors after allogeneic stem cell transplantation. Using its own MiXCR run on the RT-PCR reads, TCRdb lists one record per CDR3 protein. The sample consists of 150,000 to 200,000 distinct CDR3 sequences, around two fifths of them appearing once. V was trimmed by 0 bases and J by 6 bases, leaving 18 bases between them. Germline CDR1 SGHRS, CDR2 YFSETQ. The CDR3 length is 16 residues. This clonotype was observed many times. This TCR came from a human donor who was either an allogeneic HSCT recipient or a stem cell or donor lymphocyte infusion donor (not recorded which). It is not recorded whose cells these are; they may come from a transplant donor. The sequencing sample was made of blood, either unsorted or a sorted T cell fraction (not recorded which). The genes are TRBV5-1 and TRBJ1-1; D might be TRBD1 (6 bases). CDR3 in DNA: TGCGCCAGCAGCTTGGCTTCAGGGGACGCGGACGCTGAAGCTTTCTTT. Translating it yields CASSLASGDADAEAFF.